This is a list of T cell receptor beta chains from one sample in a study of blood T cell repertoires in COVID-19. Generated by immunoSEQ multiplex PCR, the TCRdb table keeps only in-frame clones and is missing some. The data contain roughly 330,000 clones, about 89% of them singletons. The specimen was PBMCs or T cells enriched from blood (not recorded which). The receptors were gathered from a woman aged 30 to 39 who had recovered from COVID-19. The CDR3 runs from the conserved cysteine through the conserved F or W. The D gene is left open where the match is weak. Not every row has a clone size; where given, it reads once, few, many or a size class.

J: TRBJ1-2; D: NA; V: TRBV7-2; size: NA; length: 15; DNA: TGTGCCAGCAGGCAGAGACAGTATTTCAACTATGGCTACACCTTC; CDR3: CASRQRQYFNYGYTF
J: TRBJ1-6; D: NA; V: TRBV30; size: once; length: 16; DNA: TGTGCCTGGGGGTTGAATGCGGCCTCCTATAATTCACCCCTCCACTTT; CDR3: CAWGLNAASYNSPLHF
J: TRBJ1-1; D: NA; V: TRBV9; size: NA; length: 14; DNA: TGTGCCAGCAGCGGCGGACAAAGGAACACTGAAGCTTTCTTT; CDR3: CASSGGQRNTEAFF
J: TRBJ1-2; D: NA; V: TRBV4-1; size: NA; length: 14; DNA: TGCGCCAGCAGCCAAGAATCCCCCCTGTATGGCTACACCTTC; CDR3: CASSQESPLYGYTF
J: TRBJ2-3; D: NA; V: TRBV28; size: NA; length: 19; DNA: TGTGCCAGCAGCCTACCCAGGAGGGCGCGGGGAGGTCGATCAGATACGCAGTATTTT; CDR3: CASSLPRRARGGRSDTQYF
J: TRBJ2-4; D: NA; V: TRBV4-1; size: NA; length: 15; DNA: TGCGCCAGCAGCCAGCAGGTCCTAGCCAAAAACATTCAGTACTTC; CDR3: CASSQQVLAKNIQYF
J: TRBJ1-4; D: NA; V: TRBV7-9; size: NA; length: 13; DNA: TGTGCCAGCAGCTTGGGGAGAAGGGAAAAACTGTTTTTT; CDR3: CASSLGRREKLFF
J: TRBJ2-5; D: TRBD1; V: TRBV15; size: NA; length: 15; DNA: TGTGCCACCAGCAGGGCCGGGACAGGAGAAGAGACCCAGTACTTC; CDR3: CATSRAGTGEETQYF
J: TRBJ2-6; D: NA; V: TRBV12-3/TRBV12-4; size: NA; length: 13; DNA: TGTGCCAGCAGGGAGTCTGGGGCCAACGTCCTGACTTTC; CDR3: CASRESGANVLTF
J: TRBJ1-2; D: NA; V: TRBV21-1; size: NA; length: 15; DNA: TGTGCCAGCAGCAAAGCGACAGGAGGCTTGCGGGGCTACACCTTC; CDR3: CASSKATGGLRGYTF
J: TRBJ2-3; D: NA; V: TRBV2; size: NA; length: 15; DNA: TGTGCCAGCAGTGAATGGGCATCCAGCACAGATACGCAGTATTTT; CDR3: CASSEWASSTDTQYF
J: TRBJ1-1; D: TRBD1; V: TRBV7-9; size: NA; length: 15; DNA: TGTGCCAGCAGCTTAGGACAGGGGGCATTAACTGAAGCTTTCTTT; CDR3: CASSLGQGALTEAFF
J: TRBJ2-1; D: TRBD1; V: TRBV7-8; size: NA; length: 14; DNA: TGTGCCAGCAGCCGACGGACAGGGTACAATGAGCAGTTCTTC; CDR3: CASSRRTGYNEQFF
J: TRBJ2-5; D: NA; V: TRBV29-1; size: NA; length: 15; DNA: TGCAGCGTTGCCCTAGGGGCTGGCGCTCAAGAGACCCAGTACTTC; CDR3: CSVALGAGAQETQYF
J: TRBJ1-1; D: NA; V: TRBV6-5; size: NA; length: 13; DNA: TGTGCCAGCAGCCTAACAAGGGGAACTGAAGCTTTCTTT; CDR3: CASSLTRGTEAFF
J: TRBJ1-4; D: NA; V: TRBV2; size: NA; length: 16; DNA: TGTGCCACCCGACACAGGGTGCGGGCGGCCTCTGAAAAACTGTTTTTT; CDR3: CATRHRVRAASEKLFF
J: TRBJ1-1; D: NA; V: TRBV19; size: NA; length: 13; DNA: TGTGCCAGTAGTATTGGAGGGTTGACTGAAGCTTTCTTT; CDR3: CASSIGGLTEAFF
J: TRBJ1-4; D: NA; V: TRBV28; size: NA; length: 15; DNA: TGTGCCAGCAGTCCCCACAGGGAAGGAGGTGAAAAACTGTTTTTT; CDR3: CASSPHREGGEKLFF
J: TRBJ1-2; D: TRBD1; V: TRBV5-1; size: NA; length: 17; DNA: TGCGCCACTACACCGCAGGGGGGAGGCGGTGAGTTTGATGGCTACACCTTC; CDR3: CATTPQGGGGEFDGYTF
J: TRBJ1-2; D: NA; V: TRBV6-5; size: NA; length: 13; DNA: TGTGCCAGCAGTCCAAACAGGGTTCGTGGCTACACCTTC; CDR3: CASSPNRVRGYTF
J: TRBJ2-7; D: NA; V: TRBV6-5; size: NA; length: 15; DNA: TGTGCCAGCAGTTTGTCCGGCGGATACTCCTACGAGCAGTACTTC; CDR3: CASSLSGGYSYEQYF
J: TRBJ1-1; D: NA; V: TRBV7-8; size: NA; length: 13; DNA: TGTGCCAGCAGCCAGGGGAGGTACACTGAAGCTTTCTTT; CDR3: CASSQGRYTEAFF
J: TRBJ2-5; D: NA; V: TRBV10-2; size: NA; length: 13; DNA: TGCGCCAGCAGTACGCTGGACTCCCCCACCCAGTACTTC; CDR3: CASSTLDSPTQYF
J: TRBJ1-4; D: TRBD1; V: TRBV6-5; size: NA; length: 16; DNA: TGTGCCAGCAGTTACTCCCCCGGGACAGGGAGAGAAAAACTGTTTTTT; CDR3: CASSYSPGTGREKLFF
J: TRBJ1-5; D: TRBD1; V: TRBV5-1; size: NA; length: 15; DNA: TGCGCCAGCAGCTTGGAAGGGACAGGCAATCAGCCCCAGCATTTT; CDR3: CASSLEGTGNQPQHF
J: TRBJ2-7; D: NA; V: TRBV19; size: NA; length: 13; DNA: TGTGCCAGTAGTATTCGTGGCCCCTACGAGCAGTACTTC; CDR3: CASSIRGPYEQYF
J: TRBJ2-7; D: NA; V: TRBV12-3/TRBV12-4; size: few; length: 12; DNA: TGTGCCAGCAGTAGACTGGTCCACGAGCAGTACTTC; CDR3: CASSRLVHEQYF
J: TRBJ2-1; D: NA; V: TRBV5-4; size: NA; length: 15; DNA: TGTGCCAGCAGCTTGGGTAATAGCGACGGCAATGAGCAGTTCTTC; CDR3: CASSLGNSDGNEQFF
J: TRBJ1-1; D: NA; V: TRBV9; size: NA; length: 14; DNA: TGTGCCAGCAACCTCCGGGGGATGAACACTGAAGCTTTCTTT; CDR3: CASNLRGMNTEAFF
J: TRBJ2-1; D: NA; V: TRBV4-2; size: NA; length: 16; DNA: TGTGCCAGCAGCCAAGATCCCGCCCTAGCGTTCAATGAGCAGTTCTTC; CDR3: CASSQDPALAFNEQFF
J: TRBJ2-1; D: NA; V: TRBV15; size: NA; length: 15; DNA: TGTGCCACCAGCAGAGACCTCAGACGGGACAATGAGCAGTTCTTC; CDR3: CATSRDLRRDNEQFF
J: TRBJ2-1; D: TRBD1; V: TRBV14; size: NA; length: 14; DNA: TGTGCCAGCAGCCTGGGGACAGTGTACAATGAGCAGTTCTTC; CDR3: CASSLGTVYNEQFF
J: TRBJ2-5; D: TRBD2; V: TRBV12-3/TRBV12-4; size: NA; length: 12; DNA: TGTGCCAGCAGCCAGGGAGGGGAGACCCAGTACTTC; CDR3: CASSQGGETQYF
J: TRBJ1-3; D: NA; V: TRBV28; size: NA; length: 15; DNA: TGTGCCAGCAGTCAAACAGGGCCCTCTGGAAACACCATATATTTT; CDR3: CASSQTGPSGNTIYF
J: TRBJ2-7; D: NA; V: TRBV6-5; size: NA; length: 13; DNA: TGTGCCAGCAGAGGATGGATCGGGGACGAGCAGTACTTC; CDR3: CASRGWIGDEQYF
J: TRBJ1-2; D: TRBD1; V: TRBV15; size: NA; length: 12; DNA: TGTGCCACCAGCAGAGGGACAGGCGGCTACACCTTC; CDR3: CATSRGTGGYTF
J: TRBJ2-1; D: NA; V: TRBV30; size: NA; length: 12; DNA: TGTGCCTGGAGGCCGGGTAAGGATGAGCAGTTCTTC; CDR3: CAWRPGKDEQFF
J: TRBJ2-7; D: TRBD1; V: TRBV5-1; size: NA; length: 12; DNA: TGCGCCAGCAGCGAGAAGGGGACAGGGCACTACTTC; CDR3: CASSEKGTGHYF
J: TRBJ2-7; D: TRBD2; V: TRBV29-1; size: NA; length: 12; DNA: TGCAGCGCTAGCGGGGGGGATAACGAGCAGTACTTC; CDR3: CSASGGDNEQYF
J: TRBJ1-1; D: TRBD1; V: TRBV29-1; size: NA; length: 14; DNA: TGCAGCGTTGAACGGACAGGACTGGCCACTGAAGCTTTCTTT; CDR3: CSVERTGLATEAFF
J: TRBJ2-1; D: TRBD1; V: TRBV4-2; size: few; length: 19; DNA: TGTGCCAGCAGCCGACCCGGGACAGGGGACATCAATCCTTACAATGAGCAGTTCTTC; CDR3: CASSRPGTGDINPYNEQFF
J: TRBJ1-2; D: TRBD1; V: TRBV2; size: NA; length: 13; DNA: TGTGCCAGCAGTTCGCAGGGGGCAGGTGGCTACACCTTC; CDR3: CASSSQGAGGYTF
J: TRBJ2-3; D: NA; V: TRBV6-5; size: NA; length: 13; DNA: TGTGCCAGCAGTTCAGGGGTTACAGATACGCAGTATTTT; CDR3: CASSSGVTDTQYF
J: TRBJ1-6; D: TRBD1; V: TRBV5-1; size: NA; length: 16; DNA: TGCGCCAGCAGCTTGGGGGCGAACAGGGGGACCTCACCCCTCCACTTT; CDR3: CASSLGANRGTSPLHF
J: TRBJ2-3; D: NA; V: TRBV21-1; size: NA; length: 17; DNA: TGTGCCAGCAGCAAAGGGTATGACGGGGGGCGAACAGATACGCAGTATTTT; CDR3: CASSKGYDGGRTDTQYF
J: TRBJ2-1; D: NA; V: TRBV20-1; size: NA; length: 17; DNA: TGCAGTGCTAGTAGGTTGGGGAGCAGTTCATCCTACAATGAGCAGTTCTTC; CDR3: CSASRLGSSSSYNEQFF
J: TRBJ2-1; D: TRBD1; V: TRBV18; size: NA; length: 15; DNA: TGTGCCAGCTCACCCTCGACAGGGTTGACAAGTGAGCAGTTCTTC; CDR3: CASSPSTGLTSEQFF
J: TRBJ2-7; D: NA; V: TRBV29-1; size: few; length: 13; DNA: TGCAGCGTCCAAGGGGGTAAAAACTACGAGCAGTACTTC; CDR3: CSVQGGKNYEQYF
J: TRBJ1-2; D: NA; V: TRBV29-1; size: NA; length: 14; DNA: TGCAGCGTTGATGGCAGTGGAGCTAACTATGGCTACACCTTC; CDR3: CSVDGSGANYGYTF
J: TRBJ1-2; D: NA; V: TRBV5-8; size: NA; length: 15; DNA: TGTGCCAGCAGCTTGGAAAACCCCAGTAACTATGGCTACACCTTC; CDR3: CASSLENPSNYGYTF
J: TRBJ2-7; D: TRBD1; V: TRBV5-8; size: NA; length: 15; DNA: TGTGCCAGCAGCCGGCCGGGACAGGGGATCTACGAGCAGTACTTC; CDR3: CASSRPGQGIYEQYF
J: TRBJ1-4; D: NA; V: TRBV5-1; size: NA; length: 13; DNA: TGCGCCAGCAGCTTGACAGGGTACGAAAAACTGTTTTTT; CDR3: CASSLTGYEKLFF
J: TRBJ1-5; D: TRBD1; V: TRBV2; size: NA; length: 15; DNA: TGTGCCAGCAGTGATAGAGACAGGGTGGGCCAGCCCCAGCATTTT; CDR3: CASSDRDRVGQPQHF
J: TRBJ1-5; D: NA; V: TRBV4-2; size: NA; length: 14; DNA: TGTGCCAGCAGCCAAGACGAGGAAAACCAGCCCCAGCATTTT; CDR3: CASSQDEENQPQHF
J: TRBJ2-2; D: TRBD2; V: TRBV27; size: NA; length: 17; DNA: TGTGCCAGCAGCGGGCTAGCGGGGGGGCCTGTCTCCGGGGAGCTGTTTTTT; CDR3: CASSGLAGGPVSGELFF
J: TRBJ2-1; D: TRBD2; V: TRBV4-1; size: few; length: 16; DNA: TGCGCCAGCAGCCAAGAACTAGCGGGGTCCGGGAATGAGCAGTTCTTC; CDR3: CASSQELAGSGNEQFF